Given below is one T cell receptor (beta chain) in context. Its antigen is as yet unknown. The source of the sample is a study of cytomegalovirus exposure and HLA in healthy donors. Overall study results and limits: In vitro experiments confirmed that three CMV-associated chains were specific for CMV antigens. Diagnosis of cytomegalovirus status made by the classifier reportedly showed high specificity and sensitivity. Rarity marked most TCR sequences, yet some public TCRs occurred in many donors.

V lost 4 bases and J lost 5, with 24 bases in between. The CDR3 loop spans 17 amino acids. Germline values: CDR1 SEHNR, CDR2 FQNEAQ (reference sequence). Libraries were prepared by immunoSEQ multiplex PCR; TCRdb keeps only in-frame clonotypes and omits some of them. The sample gives under 400,000 clones, approximately 90% of which show up once; 0.83% is in the top ten. The sequencing input was PBMCs. The clonotype comes from a woman in her late teens or twenties in good health and CMV-seronegative. The chain recombines TRBV7-9 with TRBJ2-7; a possible D gene is TRBD2 (5 bases). For the CDR3, the DNA is TGTGCCAGCAGCTCTCACTACCGGGCCCCCCGGCGGGACGAGCAGTACTTC. Translation gives CASSSHYRAPRRDEQYF.